Below, 18 T cell receptor beta chains from the same sample are listed, as sequenced in a study of blood T cell repertoires in COVID-19. Libraries were prepared by immunoSEQ multiplex PCR; TCRdb keeps only in-frame clonotypes and omits some of them. The sample comprises about 64,000 clones, around 90% of which are singletons, and around a tenth rests with the top ten. The source material was peripheral blood. All receptors derive from an elderly woman with active COVID-19.

The chain combines TRBV7-9 with TRBJ2-3; the D is unclear. The CDR3 runs to 14 residues. Looked up from germline, CDR1 is SEHNR and CDR2 is FQNEAQ (reference sequence). Trimming stripped 4 bases from V and 1 base from J, with 9 bases between. The CDR3 here is CASSSEAGTDTQYF. The CDR3 nucleotides are TGTGCCAGCAGCTCTGAGGCAGGCACAGATACGCAGTATTTT. Full variable domain (missing parts from reference TRBV7-9 and TRBJ2-3): DTGVSQNPRHKITKRGQNVTFRCDPISEHNRLYWYRQTLGQGPEFLTYFQNEAQLEKSRLLSDRFSAERPKGSFSTLEIQRTEQGDSAMYLCASSSEAGTDTQYFGPGTRLTVL.

The V gene is TRBV6-2 or TRBV6-3, the J gene TRBJ2-2; 8 bases align to TRBD1. The V gene end was trimmed by 0 bases and the J gene end by 3 bases; junction bases not matched to a gene: 9. CDR3 size: 18 residues. Germline CDR1 and CDR2: MNHEY and SVGEGT. CDR3 nucleotide sequence: TGTGCCAGCAGTTACTCGACGCAGGGGGCAAGGGACACCGGGGAGCTGTTTTTT. Translating gives CASSYSTQGARDTGELFF.

The chain employs TRBV5-8 and TRBJ2-1, with 15 nucleotides matching TRBD2. The germline V gene encodes CDR1 SGHTS and CDR2 YDEGEE. Losses at the gene ends were 3 bases for V and 4 bases for J; bases not matched to a gene: 2. The CDR3 is 16 amino acids. CDR3 sequence: CASSSGLAGGYNEQFF. The CDR3 region has the DNA TGTGCCAGCAGCTCGGGACTAGCGGGAGGTTACAATGAGCAGTTCTTC.

The gene calls are TRBV5-1 and TRBJ2-3; no clear D gene. The V gene's germline CDR1 is SGHRS and CDR2 YFSETQ. V lost 3 bases and J lost 1, with 12 bases in between. The CDR3 is 15 residues long. Here the CDR3 reads CASSSRGLGTDTQYF. The CDR3 nucleotides read TGCGCCAGCAGCTCCCGCGGCCTCGGCACAGATACGCAGTATTTT.

J is TRBJ2-3 and V is TRBV19; 8 bases align to TRBD1. The ends lost 6 bases at V and 4 bases at J; junction bases unmatched: 3. The germline CDR1 and CDR2 sequences are LNHDA and SQIVND (reference sequence). This CDR3 contains 13 residues. CDR3 residues: CASSVTGADTQYF. For the CDR3, the DNA is TGTGCCAGTAGCGTGACAGGGGCAGATACGCAGTATTTT.

The chain uses TRBV11-2 and TRBJ2-1; TRBD1 matches at 10 bases. CDR3 length: 13 amino acids. V lost 0 bases, J lost 13 bases, and 3 bases stayed unmatched. Germline CDR1 SGHAT, CDR2 FQNNGV. CDR3 nucleotide sequence: TGTGCCAGCAGCTTAGAAGACAGGGGGCATCAGTTCTTC. Translation: CASSLEDRGHQFF.

The chain is built from TRBV11-2 and TRBJ1-6, with D unclear. Trimming took 5 bases from V and 8 from J, leaving 7 bases between them. The CDR3 has 12 amino acids. CDR1 SGHAT and CDR2 FQNNGV come from the germline V gene. The CDR3 region has the DNA TGTGCCAGCAGCCGGGATTATTCACCCCTCCACTTT. This gives the protein CASSRDYSPLHF.

The chain employs TRBV7-2 and TRBJ2-2; possible D gene TRBD2, 6 bases. The germline gives CDR1 SGHTA, CDR2 FQGNSA. V was trimmed by 1 base and J by 6 bases, leaving 18 bases between them. CDR3 length: 17 amino acids. The CDR3, as DNA: TGTGCCAGCAGCTTAGACGGGGCAGGGCGGGGTTCCGGGGAGCTGTTTTTT. Amino acids: CASSLDGAGRGSGELFF.

In nucleotides, the CDR3 is TGTGCCAGCAGTCAGGGTTACACAGATACGCAGTATTTT. Its translation is CASSQGYTDTQYF. The chain has TRBV5-6 and TRBJ2-3, with a tentative D call TRBD1 (5 bases). The CDR3 is 13 amino acids. Germline assignment: CDR1 SGHDT and CDR2 YYEEEE. V gave up 5 bases and J gave up 2 bases, with 9 bases separating them.

The V gene is TRBV12-3 or TRBV12-4, the J gene TRBJ1-2; 7 bases line up with TRBD1. Trimming cost V 6 bases and J 7 bases; bases outside gene matches: 5. This CDR3 contains 12 residues. Written as DNA, the CDR3 is TGTGCCAGCAGCCTTAGACAGGGTGGCTACACCTTC. Protein: CASSLRQGGYTF.

The chain joins TRBV6-6 to TRBJ2-5; D is possibly TRBD2 (7 bases). There are 15 residues in the CDR3. Trimming took 6 bases from V and 5 from J, leaving 19 bases between them. CDR1 MNHNY and CDR2 SVGAGI come from the germline V gene (reference sequence). In nucleotides, the CDR3 is TGTGCCAGCAGACGACTTGGGGGGGCGGGGGAGACCCAGTACTTC. It specifies CASRRLGGAGETQYF.

This chain connects TRBV2 to TRBJ2-7; tentative D call: TRBD1 (5 bases). The CDR3 length is 14 residues. CDR1 is SNHLY and CDR2 is FYNNEI in the germline V gene. Trimming pared 5 bases from V and 2 bases from J, leaving 13 bases between. Here the CDR3 DNA reads TGTGCCAGCAGTTCCCCAGGGTACCCCTACGAGCAGTACTTC. Protein: CASSSPGYPYEQYF.

In this sample, this clone turned up a few times. The chain joins TRBV6-1 to TRBJ1-2; 8 bases agree with TRBD1. This CDR3 region has 16 residues. V shed 0 bases, J shed 5 bases, and the junction held 8 bases outside the gene matches. CDR1 is MNHNS and CDR2 is SASEGT in the germline V gene. CDR3 region: CASSEAMTGEGYGYTF. In DNA, the CDR3 is TGTGCCAGCAGTGAAGCCATGACAGGGGAGGGGTATGGCTACACCTTC.

The chain employs TRBV4-1 and TRBJ2-2, with TRBD1 matching over 7 bases. This CDR3 comprises 17 residues. Germline CDR1 MGHRA, CDR2 YSYEKL. With V trimmed by 2 bases and J by 5 bases, 11 bases remained unmatched. CDR3 nucleotide sequence: TGCGCCAGCAGCCAACGCCACAGGGGTTCTGTAACCGGGGAGCTGTTTTTT. It codes for CASSQRHRGSVTGELFF.

This sequence joins TRBV5-1 and TRBJ1-4; a weak D match, TRBD1 (6 bases). The CDR3 length is 15 residues. Per germline, CDR1 SGHRS and CDR2 YFSETQ. With 4 bases removed from V and 3 bases from J, the gap between germline ends came to 13 bases. This CDR3 is CASSGTGSANEKLFF. For the CDR3, the DNA is TGCGCCAGCAGCGGTACAGGGTCGGCTAATGAAAAACTGTTTTTT.

The CDR3 reads CASSMENGWEQYF. CDR3 DNA sequence: TGTGCCAGTAGTATGGAGAACGGCTGGGAGCAGTACTTC. The chain combines TRBV19 with TRBJ2-7; D uncertain. This CDR3 is 13 amino acids long. Germline CDR1 is LNHDA and CDR2 is SQIVND (reference sequence). Trimming removed 3 bases at V and 7 bases at J, with 13 bases between.

The chain recombines TRBV2 with TRBJ2-5, with 9 positions matching TRBD1. Germline V CDR1 and CDR2: SNHLY, FYNNEI. V shed 4 bases, J shed 5 bases, and the junction held 5 bases outside the gene matches. This CDR3 comprises 14 residues. CDR3 sequence reads: CASSAYRGRETQYF. The DNA of the CDR3 is TGTGCCAGCAGTGCCTACAGGGGGCGGGAGACCCAGTACTTC.

This sequence joins TRBV5-5 and TRBJ2-1; 8 bases are a match to TRBD1. This CDR3 region has 13 residues. J lost 7 bases, V lost 5 bases, and 5 bases had no gene match. Per germline, CDR1 SGHKS and CDR2 YYEKEE (reference sequence). Here the CDR3 DNA reads TGTGCCAGCAGTCCGGACAGGGCGAATGAGCAGTTCTTC. Amino acid sequence: CASSPDRANEQFF.